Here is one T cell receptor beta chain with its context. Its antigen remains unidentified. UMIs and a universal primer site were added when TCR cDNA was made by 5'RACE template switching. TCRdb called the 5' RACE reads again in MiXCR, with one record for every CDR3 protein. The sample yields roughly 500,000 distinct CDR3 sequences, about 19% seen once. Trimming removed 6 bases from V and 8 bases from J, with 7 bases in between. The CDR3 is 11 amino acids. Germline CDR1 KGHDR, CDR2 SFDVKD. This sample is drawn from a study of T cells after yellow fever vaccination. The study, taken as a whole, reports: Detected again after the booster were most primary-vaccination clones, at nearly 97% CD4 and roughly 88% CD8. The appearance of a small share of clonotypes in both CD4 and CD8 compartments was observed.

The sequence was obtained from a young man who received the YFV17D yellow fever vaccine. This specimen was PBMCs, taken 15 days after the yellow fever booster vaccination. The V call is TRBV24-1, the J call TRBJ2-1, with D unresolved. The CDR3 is CATSWADEQFF. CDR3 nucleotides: TGTGCCACCAGTTGGGCGGATGAGCAGTTCTTC.